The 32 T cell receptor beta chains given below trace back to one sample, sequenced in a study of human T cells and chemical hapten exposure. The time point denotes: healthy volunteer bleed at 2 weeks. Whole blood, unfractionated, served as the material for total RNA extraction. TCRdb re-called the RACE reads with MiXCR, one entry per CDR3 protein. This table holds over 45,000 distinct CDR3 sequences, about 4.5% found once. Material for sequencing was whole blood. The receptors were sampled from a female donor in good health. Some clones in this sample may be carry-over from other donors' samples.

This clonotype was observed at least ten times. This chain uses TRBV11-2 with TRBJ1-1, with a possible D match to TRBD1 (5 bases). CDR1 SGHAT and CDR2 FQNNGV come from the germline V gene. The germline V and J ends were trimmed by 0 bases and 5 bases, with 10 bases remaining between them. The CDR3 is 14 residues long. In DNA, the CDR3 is TGTGCCAGCAGCTTAGAAAGGGGAGGGACTGAAGCTTTCTTT. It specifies CASSLERGGTEAFF.

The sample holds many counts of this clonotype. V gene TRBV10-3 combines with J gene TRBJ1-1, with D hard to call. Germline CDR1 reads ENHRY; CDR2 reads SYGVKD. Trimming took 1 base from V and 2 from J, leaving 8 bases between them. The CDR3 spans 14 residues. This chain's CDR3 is CAISEWGGNTEAFF. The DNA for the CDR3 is TGTGCCATCAGTGAGTGGGGAGGAAACACTGAAGCTTTCTTT.

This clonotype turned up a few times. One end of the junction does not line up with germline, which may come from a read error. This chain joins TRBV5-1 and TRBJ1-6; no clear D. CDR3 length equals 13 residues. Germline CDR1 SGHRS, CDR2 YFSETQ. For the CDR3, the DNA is TGCGCCAGCAGTGCTACTAATAATTCACCCCTCAACTTT. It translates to CASSATNNSPLNF.

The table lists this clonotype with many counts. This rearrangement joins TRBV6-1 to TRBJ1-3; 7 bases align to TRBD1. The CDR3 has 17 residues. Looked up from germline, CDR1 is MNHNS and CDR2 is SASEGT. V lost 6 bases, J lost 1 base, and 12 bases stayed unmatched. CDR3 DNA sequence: TGTGCCAGCAGGCCGAGACCGGGACAGCCATCTGGAAACACCATATATTTT. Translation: CASRPRPGQPSGNTIYF.

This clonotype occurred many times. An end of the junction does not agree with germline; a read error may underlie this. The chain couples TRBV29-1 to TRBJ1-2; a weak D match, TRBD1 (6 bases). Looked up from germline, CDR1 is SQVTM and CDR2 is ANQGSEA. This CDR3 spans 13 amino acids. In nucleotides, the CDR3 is TGCAGCGTTTCACAGGGAACTAACTATGGCGACACCTTC. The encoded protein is CSVSQGTNYGDTF.

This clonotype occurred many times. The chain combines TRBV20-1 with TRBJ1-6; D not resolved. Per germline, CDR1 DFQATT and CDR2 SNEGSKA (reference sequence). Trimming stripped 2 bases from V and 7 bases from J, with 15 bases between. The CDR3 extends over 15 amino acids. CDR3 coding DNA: TGCAGTGCTAGATTCCATGCCCTCCACAATTCACCCCTCCACTTT. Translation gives CSARFHALHNSPLHF.

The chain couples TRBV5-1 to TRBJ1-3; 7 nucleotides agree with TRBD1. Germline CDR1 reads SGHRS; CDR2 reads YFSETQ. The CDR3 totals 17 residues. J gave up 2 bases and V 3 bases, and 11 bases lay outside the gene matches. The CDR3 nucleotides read TGCGCCAGCAGCTGTGGGGGACAGTCCTACCCTGGAAACACCATATATTTT. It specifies CASSCGGQSYPGNTIYF.

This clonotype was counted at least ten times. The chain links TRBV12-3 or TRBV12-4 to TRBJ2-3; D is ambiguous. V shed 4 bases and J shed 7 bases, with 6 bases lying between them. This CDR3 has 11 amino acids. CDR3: CASSSANTQYF. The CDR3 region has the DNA TGTGCCAGCAGTTCCGCGAATACGCAGTATTTT.

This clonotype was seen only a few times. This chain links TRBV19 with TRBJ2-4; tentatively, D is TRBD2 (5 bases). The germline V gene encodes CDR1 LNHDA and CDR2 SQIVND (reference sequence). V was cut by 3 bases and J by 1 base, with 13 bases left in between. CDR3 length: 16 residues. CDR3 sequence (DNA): TGTGCCAGTAGTATCCTCACTAGTCCGGCCAAAAACATTCAGTACTTC. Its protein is CASSILTSPAKNIQYF.

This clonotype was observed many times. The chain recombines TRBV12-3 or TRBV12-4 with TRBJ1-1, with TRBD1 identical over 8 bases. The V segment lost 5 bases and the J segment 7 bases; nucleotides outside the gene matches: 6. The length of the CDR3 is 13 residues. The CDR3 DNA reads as TGTGCCAGCAGTCGAGGACAGGGACTTGAAGCTTTCTTT. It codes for CASSRGQGLEAFF.

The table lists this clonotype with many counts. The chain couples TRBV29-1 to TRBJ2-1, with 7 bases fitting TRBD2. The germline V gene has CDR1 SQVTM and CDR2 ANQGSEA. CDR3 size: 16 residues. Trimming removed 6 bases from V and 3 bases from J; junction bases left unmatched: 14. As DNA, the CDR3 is TGCAGCGTCGCCGGGGGGACGGGGCGAATCTACAATGAGCAGTTCTTC. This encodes CSVAGGTGRIYNEQFF.

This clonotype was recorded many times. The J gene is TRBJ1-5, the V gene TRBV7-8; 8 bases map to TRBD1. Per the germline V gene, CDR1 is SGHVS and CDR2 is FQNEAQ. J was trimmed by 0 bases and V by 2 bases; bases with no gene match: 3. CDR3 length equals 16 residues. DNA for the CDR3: TGTGCCAGCAGCTTACAGGGGGCGGGTAGCAATCAGCCCCAGCATTTT. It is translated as CASSLQGAGSNQPQHF.

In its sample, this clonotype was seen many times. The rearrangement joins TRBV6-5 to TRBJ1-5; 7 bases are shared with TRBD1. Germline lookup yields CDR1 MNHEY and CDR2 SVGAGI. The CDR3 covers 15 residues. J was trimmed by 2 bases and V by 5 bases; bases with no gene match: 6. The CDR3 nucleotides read TGTGCCAGCAGTCTACAGGGGTTTGGCAATCAGCCCCAGCATTTT. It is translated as CASSLQGFGNQPQHF.

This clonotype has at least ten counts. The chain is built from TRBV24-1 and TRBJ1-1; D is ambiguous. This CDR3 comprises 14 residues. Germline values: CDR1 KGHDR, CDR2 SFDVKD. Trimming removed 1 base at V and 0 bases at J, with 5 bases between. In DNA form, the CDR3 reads TGTGCCACCAGTGATTTCACTATGAACACTGAAGCTTTCTTT. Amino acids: CATSDFTMNTEAFF.

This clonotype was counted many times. The CDR3 loop is CASSPRWGDTEAFF. The CDR3 nucleotides are TGTGCCAGCAGCCCTAGGTGGGGGGACACTGAAGCTTTCTTT. V and J are TRBV7-2 and TRBJ1-1; D is possibly TRBD1 (5 bases). The CDR3 covers 14 residues. The germline V gene encodes CDR1 SGHTA and CDR2 FQGNSA. V lost 5 bases and J lost 3, with 13 bases in between.

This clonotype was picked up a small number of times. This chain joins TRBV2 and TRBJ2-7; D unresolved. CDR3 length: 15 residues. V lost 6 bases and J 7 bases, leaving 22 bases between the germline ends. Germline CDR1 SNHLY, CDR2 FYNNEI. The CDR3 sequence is CASRLSAIYGVEQYF. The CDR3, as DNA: TGTGCCAGCAGGCTAAGCGCTATCTACGGTGTGGAGCAGTACTTC.

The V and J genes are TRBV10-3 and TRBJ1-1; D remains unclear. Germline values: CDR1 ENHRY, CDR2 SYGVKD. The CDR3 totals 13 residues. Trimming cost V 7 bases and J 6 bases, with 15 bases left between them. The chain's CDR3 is CAITQGWRSEAFF. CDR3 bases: TGTGCCATCACCCAAGGTTGGAGGTCTGAAGCTTTCTTT.

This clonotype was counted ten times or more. CDR3 residues: CASSSRTGGGDTQYF. CDR3 bases: TGTGCCAGCAGCTCCCGGACAGGGGGCGGGGATACGCAGTATTTT. The chain is built from TRBV7-2 and TRBJ2-3, with 11 positions matching TRBD1. This CDR3 has 15 residues. The V segment lost 4 bases and the J segment 6 bases; nucleotides outside the gene matches: 6. Germline loops: CDR1 SGHTA, CDR2 FQGNSA.

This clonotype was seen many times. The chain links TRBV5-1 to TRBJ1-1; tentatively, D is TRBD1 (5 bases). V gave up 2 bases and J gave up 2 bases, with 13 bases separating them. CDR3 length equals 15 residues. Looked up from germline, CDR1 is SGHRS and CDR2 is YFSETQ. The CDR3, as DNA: TGCGCCAGCAGCTTCAAGCCAGGGCTTAACACTGAAGCTTTCTTT. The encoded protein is CASSFKPGLNTEAFF.

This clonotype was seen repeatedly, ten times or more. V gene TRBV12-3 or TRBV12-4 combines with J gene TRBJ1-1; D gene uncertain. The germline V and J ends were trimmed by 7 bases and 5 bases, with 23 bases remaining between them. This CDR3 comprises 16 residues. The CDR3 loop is CASNFLSAKGGTEAFF. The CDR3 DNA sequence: TGTGCCAGCAATTTCTTATCCGCGAAAGGTGGAACTGAAGCTTTCTTT.

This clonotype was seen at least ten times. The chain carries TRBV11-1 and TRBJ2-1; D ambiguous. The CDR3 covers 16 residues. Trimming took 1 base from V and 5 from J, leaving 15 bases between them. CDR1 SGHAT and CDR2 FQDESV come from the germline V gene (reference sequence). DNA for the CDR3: TGTGCCAGCAGCTTAGGATCCTTGGTAGCACACAATGAGCAGTTCTTC. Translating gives CASSLGSLVAHNEQFF.

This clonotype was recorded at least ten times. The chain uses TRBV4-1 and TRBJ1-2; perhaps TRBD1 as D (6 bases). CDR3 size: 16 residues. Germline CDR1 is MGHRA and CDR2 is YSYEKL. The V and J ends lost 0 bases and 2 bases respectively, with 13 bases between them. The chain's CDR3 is CASSQDRGVANYGYTF. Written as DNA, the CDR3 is TGCGCCAGCAGCCAAGATAGGGGGGTAGCAAACTATGGCTACACCTTC.

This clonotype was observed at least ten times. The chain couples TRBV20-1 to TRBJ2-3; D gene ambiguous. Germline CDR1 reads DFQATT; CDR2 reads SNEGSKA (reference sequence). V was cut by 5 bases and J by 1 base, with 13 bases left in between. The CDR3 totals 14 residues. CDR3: CSAPTEEGTDTQYF. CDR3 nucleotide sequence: TGCAGTGCTCCGACTGAGGAAGGCACAGATACGCAGTATTTT.

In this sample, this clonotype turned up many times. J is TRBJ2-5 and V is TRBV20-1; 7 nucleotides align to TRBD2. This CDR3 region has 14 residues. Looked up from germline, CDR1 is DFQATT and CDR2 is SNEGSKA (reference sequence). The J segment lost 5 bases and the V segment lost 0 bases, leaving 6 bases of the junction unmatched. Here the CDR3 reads CSARETSQAETQYF. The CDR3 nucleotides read TGCAGTGCTAGAGAGACTAGCCAGGCGGAGACCCAGTACTTC.

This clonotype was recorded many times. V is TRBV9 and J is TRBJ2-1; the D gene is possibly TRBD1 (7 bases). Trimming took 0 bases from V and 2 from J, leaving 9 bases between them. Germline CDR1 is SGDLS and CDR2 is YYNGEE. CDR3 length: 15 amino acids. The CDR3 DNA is TGTGCCAGCAGCGTAGCAGGGGGGCCCTACAATGAGCAGTTCTTC. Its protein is CASSVAGGPYNEQFF. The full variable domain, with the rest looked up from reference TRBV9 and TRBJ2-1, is DSGVTQTPKHLITATGQRVTLRCSPRSGDLSVYWYQQSLDQGLQFLIQYYNGEERAKGNILERFSAQQFPDLHSELNLSSLELGDSALYFCASSVAGGPYNEQFFGPGTRLTVL.

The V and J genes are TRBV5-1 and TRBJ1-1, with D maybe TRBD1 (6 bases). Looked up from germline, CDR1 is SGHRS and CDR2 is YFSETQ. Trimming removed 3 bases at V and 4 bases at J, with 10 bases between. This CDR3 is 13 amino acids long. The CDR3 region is CASSSGGGTEAFF. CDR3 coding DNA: TGCGCCAGCAGCTCTGGAGGGGGCACTGAAGCTTTCTTT.

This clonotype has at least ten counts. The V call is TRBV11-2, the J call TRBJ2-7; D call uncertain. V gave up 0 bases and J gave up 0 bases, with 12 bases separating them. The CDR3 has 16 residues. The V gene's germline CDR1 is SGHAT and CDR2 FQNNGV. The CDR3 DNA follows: TGTGCCAGCAGCTTAGATAGTCCAGGTCTCTCCTACGAGCAGTACTTC. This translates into CASSLDSPGLSYEQYF. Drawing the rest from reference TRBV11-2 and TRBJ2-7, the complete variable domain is EAGVAQSPRYKIIEKRQSVAFWCNPISGHATLYWYQQILGQGPKLLIQFQNNGVVDDSQLPKDRFSAERLKGVDSTLKIQPAKLEDSAVYLCASSLDSPGLSYEQYFGPGTRLTVT.

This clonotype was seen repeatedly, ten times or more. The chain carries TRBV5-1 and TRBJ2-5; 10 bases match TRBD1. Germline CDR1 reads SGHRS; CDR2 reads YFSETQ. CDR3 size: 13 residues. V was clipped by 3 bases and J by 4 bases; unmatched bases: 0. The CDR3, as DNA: TGCGCCAGCAGCTGGGACAGGGGAGAGACCCAGTACTTC. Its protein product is CASSWDRGETQYF.

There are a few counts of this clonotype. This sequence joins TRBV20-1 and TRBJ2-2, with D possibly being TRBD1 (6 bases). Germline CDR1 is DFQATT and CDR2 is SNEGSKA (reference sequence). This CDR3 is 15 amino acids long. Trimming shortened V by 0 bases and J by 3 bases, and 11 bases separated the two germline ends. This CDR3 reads CSAREQGYDTGELFF. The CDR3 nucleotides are TGCAGTGCTAGAGAGCAGGGGTATGACACCGGGGAGCTGTTTTTT.

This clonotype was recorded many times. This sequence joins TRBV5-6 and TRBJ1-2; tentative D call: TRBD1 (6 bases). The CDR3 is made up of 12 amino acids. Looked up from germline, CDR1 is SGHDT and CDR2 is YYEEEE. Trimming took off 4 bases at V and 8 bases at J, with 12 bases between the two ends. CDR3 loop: CASSPTGTGYTF. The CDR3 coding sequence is TGTGCCAGCAGCCCAACCGGGACAGGCTACACCTTC. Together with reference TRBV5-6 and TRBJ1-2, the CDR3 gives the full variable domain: DAGVTQSPTHLIKTRGQQVTLRCSPKSGHDTVSWYQQALGQGPQFIFQYYEEEERQRGNFPDRFSGHQFPNYSSELNVNALLLGDSALYLCASSPTGTGYTFGSGTRLTVV.

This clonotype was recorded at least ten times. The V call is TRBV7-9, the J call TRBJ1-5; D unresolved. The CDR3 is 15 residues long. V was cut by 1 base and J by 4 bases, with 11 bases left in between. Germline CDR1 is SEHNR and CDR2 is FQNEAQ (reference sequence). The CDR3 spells CASSLDSYGNQPQHF. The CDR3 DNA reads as TGTGCCAGCAGCTTAGACAGCTATGGGAATCAGCCCCAGCATTTT.

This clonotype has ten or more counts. This CDR3 reads CSARGGSGRNTEAFF. CDR3 DNA: TGCAGTGCTAGAGGAGGGTCCGGTCGGAACACTGAAGCTTTCTTT. The chain carries TRBV20-1 and TRBJ1-1, with D hard to call. CDR3 length: 15 amino acids. The V and J ends lost 1 base and 1 base respectively, with 13 bases between them. CDR1 DFQATT and CDR2 SNEGSKA come from the germline V gene (reference sequence).